The 30 T cell receptor beta chains reported below all come from one sample, sequenced in a study of somatic mutations in cytotoxic T cells in rheumatoid arthritis. The protocol was immunoSEQ multiplex PCR, while the TCRdb copy is restricted to in-frame clones and leaves out a portion. The sample includes 11,000 or so clones, roughly 70% of them seen just once. The sequenced sample consisted of CD8+ T cells sorted from blood. Every receptor here comes from a man aged 70-80 years in good health.

The J gene is TRBJ2-7, the V gene TRBV19; weak D call: TRBD2 (5 bases). Trimming shortened V by 5 bases and J by 2 bases, and 13 bases separated the two germline ends. Per the germline V gene, CDR1 is LNHDA and CDR2 is SQIVND (reference sequence). The CDR3 spans 14 residues. CDR3 sequence: CASSPGRTPYEQYF. In DNA, the CDR3 is TGTGCCAGTAGTCCTGGACGGACTCCCTACGAGCAGTACTTC.

This clone was counted between two and nine times. The chain recombines TRBV7-2 with TRBJ2-2, with 10 bases matching TRBD2. Trimming removed 0 bases from V and 7 bases from J; junction bases left unmatched: 8. Germline V gene lookup returns CDR1 SGHTA and CDR2 FQGNSA. The CDR3 length is 17 residues. CDR3: CASSLALLAGNGGELFF. CDR3 DNA: TGTGCCAGCAGCTTAGCGTTACTAGCGGGGAATGGCGGGGAGCTGTTTTTT.

The rearrangement uses TRBV4-3 and TRBJ1-5, with D hard to call. Trimming removed 3 bases at V and 2 bases at J, with 11 bases between. This CDR3 spans 15 amino acids. Germline lookup yields CDR1 LGHNA and CDR2 YSLEER. The CDR3 protein is CASSHAHGGNQPQHF. The CDR3, as DNA: TGCGCCAGCAGCCACGCACATGGGGGCAATCAGCCCCAGCATTTT.

This clone was seen a handful of times. This chain links TRBV11-2 with TRBJ2-2, with D possibly being TRBD2 (7 bases). Trimming cost V 5 bases and J 5 bases, with 12 bases left between them. CDR1 is SGHAT and CDR2 is FQNNGV in the germline V gene. The CDR3 consists of 14 residues. This chain's CDR3 is CASSVRGGTGELFF. Here the CDR3 DNA reads TGTGCCAGCAGCGTCAGGGGAGGGACCGGGGAGCTGTTTTTT.

The DNA of the CDR3 is TGTGCCATCAGTGATAGTAAGGACATAGCTCTATGGGGCTACACCTTC. Translated, it gives CAISDSKDIALWGYTF. The V and J genes are TRBV10-3 and TRBJ1-2, with D possibly being TRBD1 (5 bases). V was shortened by 3 bases and J by 8 bases, with 22 bases between the two germline ends. CDR3 length: 16 residues. The germline V gene has CDR1 ENHRY and CDR2 SYGVKD.

This clone has just a few counts. V gene TRBV7-9 combines with J gene TRBJ2-7; D gene uncertain. Germline values: CDR1 SEHNR, CDR2 FQNEAQ (reference sequence). The CDR3 totals 15 residues. The V gene lost 1 base and the J gene lost 0 bases, with 10 bases spanning the gap. CDR3 loop: CASSLGSISSYEQYF. The CDR3 nucleotides are TGTGCCAGCAGCTTAGGGAGCATATCCTCCTACGAGCAGTACTTC. Drawing the rest from reference TRBV7-9 and TRBJ2-7, the complete variable domain is DTGVSQNPRHKITKRGQNVTFRCDPISEHNRLYWYRQTLGQGPEFLTYFQNEAQLEKSRLLSDRFSAERPKGSFSTLEIQRTEQGDSAMYLCASSLGSISSYEQYFGPGTRLTVT.

This chain connects TRBV6-5 to TRBJ2-2; 10 bases line up with TRBD1. The germline gives CDR1 MNHEY, CDR2 SVGAGI. The CDR3 is made up of 15 amino acids. The V segment lost 6 bases and the J segment 5 bases; nucleotides outside the gene matches: 6. The CDR3 bases are TGTGCCAGCAGCTCCGGGACAGGGGAAACCGGGGAGCTGTTTTTT. Translated, it gives CASSSGTGETGELFF.

The chain combines TRBV6-4 with TRBJ2-3, with 10 nucleotides matching TRBD1. The CDR3 is made up of 15 amino acids. Germline CDR1 MRHNA, CDR2 SNTAGT. V lost 4 bases, J lost 1 base, and 2 bases stayed unmatched. CDR3 coding DNA: TGTGCCAGCAGTGCCGGGACAGGGGGCACAGATACGCAGTATTTT. Its translation: CASSAGTGGTDTQYF.

In this sample, this clone turned up a few times. The CDR3 DNA reads as TGTGCCAGCAGTGAATGGGGGTTAAATCAGCCCCAGCATTTT. Amino acids: CASSEWGLNQPQHF. The chain links TRBV25-1 to TRBJ1-5, with D maybe TRBD1 (5 bases). Germline CDR1 reads MGHDK; CDR2 reads SYGVNS. The CDR3 contains 14 residues. Between the trimmed V and J ends, which lost 1 base and 4 bases, there was a span of 8 bases.

The CDR3 loop is CASSLEPGHHPATNEKLFF. The DNA for the CDR3 is TGTGCCAGCAGCTTGGAGCCGGGACACCACCCTGCAACTAATGAAAAACTGTTTTTT. The V and J genes are TRBV5-6 and TRBJ1-4, with a weak D call TRBD1 (6 bases). The CDR3 totals 19 residues. Trimming took off 0 bases at V and 0 bases at J, with 18 bases between the two ends. Germline CDR1 and CDR2: SGHDT and YYEEEE.

The V gene is TRBV9, the J gene TRBJ2-2, with no clear D. V lost 6 bases and J lost 6, with 0 bases in between. This CDR3 contains 9 residues. Germline V CDR1 and CDR2: SGDLS, YYNGEE. The CDR3, as DNA: TGTGCCAGCACCGGGGAGCTGTTTTTT. Translating gives CASTGELFF.

This clone is classed as large (0.1 to 1%). The V gene is TRBV28, the J gene TRBJ2-7, with D perhaps matching TRBD1 (7 bases). The CDR3 length is 15 residues. Per germline, CDR1 MDHEN and CDR2 SYDVKM. V lost 7 bases, J lost 6 bases, and 22 bases lay in between. The CDR3 sequence is CASTTPDRAGGEQYF. CDR3 sequence (DNA): TGTGCCAGCACTACTCCCGACAGGGCCGGGGGCGAGCAGTACTTC.

The chain employs TRBV28 and TRBJ1-3; D is ambiguous. Trimming shortened V by 5 bases and J by 7 bases, and 9 bases separated the two germline ends. The CDR3 is 12 amino acids. Germline CDR1 MDHEN, CDR2 SYDVKM. The CDR3 nucleotides read TGTGCCAGCAGTCACGTAGTTAACACCATATATTTT. Translating it yields CASSHVVNTIYF.

This clone was picked up a small number of times. This chain links TRBV5-4 with TRBJ1-2; D not certain. The CDR3 spans 12 residues. Per germline, CDR1 SGHNT and CDR2 YYREEE (reference sequence). V was trimmed by 3 bases and J by 8 bases, leaving 11 bases between them. The CDR3 DNA is TGTGCCAGCAGCTCGGGCCGTCCCGGCTACACCTTC. This translates into CASSSGRPGYTF.

This clone has more than one count but fewer than ten. The chain is built from TRBV18 and TRBJ1-1, with TRBD1 as a possible D gene (6 bases). The CDR3 has 15 residues. Trimming left V 3 bases short and J 3 bases short, with 14 bases between. Per the germline V gene, CDR1 is KGHSH and CDR2 is LQKENI. Written as DNA, the CDR3 is TGTGCCAGCTCACCGGGCAGGGGTCCTTACACTGAAGCTTTCTTT. Protein: CASSPGRGPYTEAFF.

A few counts support this clone. The V gene is TRBV11-2, the J gene TRBJ2-5, with D unclear. Trimming took 0 bases from V and 1 from J, leaving 15 bases between them. The CDR3 sequence is 17 residues long. CDR1 is SGHAT and CDR2 is FQNNGV in the germline V gene. The CDR3 coding sequence is TGTGCCAGCAGCTTAGAGTGGGATGGCGCGCTCCAAGAGACCCAGTACTTC. Its protein product is CASSLEWDGALQETQYF. Combining the CDR3 with reference TRBV11-2 and TRBJ2-5 gives the whole variable domain EAGVAQSPRYKIIEKRQSVAFWCNPISGHATLYWYQQILGQGPKLLIQFQNNGVVDDSQLPKDRFSAERLKGVDSTLKIQPAKLEDSAVYLCASSLEWDGALQETQYFGPGTRLLVL.

V and J are TRBV30 and TRBJ2-3; 8 bases agree with TRBD2. The V and J ends lost 4 bases and 4 bases, in that order; junction bases with no gene match: 10. There are 15 residues in the CDR3. Germline CDR1 and CDR2: GTSNPN and SVGIG (reference sequence). Here the CDR3 DNA reads TGTGCCTGGACCCCTAGCGGGCTCGGGGCAGATACGCAGTATTTT. It specifies CAWTPSGLGADTQYF.

This chain uses TRBV5-5 with TRBJ1-1; 9 bases fit TRBD1. V lost 0 bases, J lost 0 bases, and 15 bases stayed unmatched. There are 20 residues in the CDR3. The germline V gene encodes CDR1 SGHKS and CDR2 YYEKEE (reference sequence). CDR3 DNA: TGTGCCAGCAGCTTGGGATTCGTACAGGGGGCTTCGGGCATGAACACTGAAGCTTTCTTT. Encoded protein: CASSLGFVQGASGMNTEAFF.

V usage is TRBV27 and J usage is TRBJ2-7; TRBD1 matches at 8 bases. Germline values: CDR1 MNHEY, CDR2 SMNVEV (reference sequence). J was trimmed by 0 bases and V by 4 bases; bases with no gene match: 2. The CDR3 is 14 residues long. The CDR3 here is CASSWDRSSYEQYF. CDR3 bases: TGTGCCAGCAGTTGGGACAGGTCCTCCTACGAGCAGTACTTC.

The sample holds a few counts of this clone. The CDR3 spells CASSKGGKNSYNSPLHF. CDR3 bases: TGTGCCAGCAGCAAAGGGGGTAAGAACTCCTATAATTCACCCCTCCACTTT. V usage is TRBV4-2 and J usage is TRBJ1-6; D is possibly TRBD1 (6 bases). The CDR3 spans 17 residues. Between the trimmed V and J ends, which lost 5 bases and 0 bases, there was a span of 14 bases. CDR1 and CDR2 from the germline V gene are LGHNA and YNFKEQ.

V and J are TRBV4-2 and TRBJ2-7; D not resolved. The CDR3 loop spans 13 amino acids. Trimming took 0 bases from V and 3 from J, leaving 6 bases between them. CDR1 is LGHNA, CDR2 YNFKEQ, per germline. Written as DNA, the CDR3 is TGTGCCAGCAGCCAAGATAAGGGCTACGAGCAGTACTTC. The encoded protein is CASSQDKGYEQYF.

The rearrangement joins TRBV4-1 to TRBJ1-5; no clear D. Trimming removed 1 base at V and 0 bases at J, with 7 bases between. CDR1 and CDR2 from the germline V gene are MGHRA and YSYEKL. The CDR3 runs 15 residues. The CDR3: CASSQVLGSNQPQHF. CDR3 bases: TGCGCCAGCAGCCAAGTGCTTGGTAGCAATCAGCCCCAGCATTTT.

The J gene is TRBJ2-7, the V gene TRBV14; D uncertain. The CDR3 has 15 amino acids. Germline loops: CDR1 SGHDN, CDR2 FVKESK. V was cut by 0 bases and J by 3 bases, with 12 bases left in between. In nucleotides, the CDR3 is TGTGCCAGCAGCCAAGATTGGCTACCCTACTACGAGCAGTACTTC. Protein sequence: CASSQDWLPYYEQYF. Complete variable domain (other parts from reference TRBV14 and TRBJ2-7): EAGVTQFPSHSVIEKGQTVTLRCDPISGHDNLYWYRRVMGKEIKFLLHFVKESKQDESGMPNNRFLAERTGGTYSTLKVQPAELEDSGVYFCASSQDWLPYYEQYFGPGTRLTVT.

The chain is built from TRBV11-2 and TRBJ2-3; no clear D gene. Germline V gene data show CDR1 as SGHAT and CDR2 as FQNNGV. The V end was cut by 1 base, the J end by 6 bases, with 5 bases between. The CDR3 is 12 residues long. The CDR3: CASSLVADTQYF. CDR3 DNA sequence: TGTGCCAGCAGCTTAGTTGCCGATACGCAGTATTTT.

The chain combines TRBV5-8 with TRBJ1-2; tentatively, D is TRBD1 (5 bases). CDR3 length: 14 residues. Germline assignment: CDR1 SGHTS and CDR2 YDEGEE. Trimming removed 8 bases at V and 5 bases at J, with 19 bases between. The CDR3 DNA sequence: TGTGCCAGTTCCGGGGCAGGGATCGTTTATGGCTACACCTTC. Protein product: CASSGAGIVYGYTF.

This chain uses TRBV6-5 with TRBJ2-7; D ambiguous. CDR3 length: 13 residues. Trimming took 0 bases from V and 7 from J, leaving 10 bases between them. CDR1 is MNHEY and CDR2 is SVGAGI in the germline V gene. CDR3 loop: CASSYSRVGEQYF. DNA for the CDR3: TGTGCCAGCAGTTACTCTAGGGTCGGAGAGCAGTACTTC.

The chain carries TRBV30 and TRBJ2-7; weak D call: TRBD1 (6 bases). The germline CDR1 and CDR2 sequences are GTSNPN and SVGIG (reference sequence). V dropped 6 bases and J dropped 6 bases, with 12 bases sitting between them. This CDR3 has 11 amino acids. In nucleotides, the CDR3 is TGTGCCTGCTACACAGGGCCCGAGCAGTACTTC. Translation gives CACYTGPEQYF.

The chain combines TRBV9 with TRBJ2-7; TRBD2 aligns across 7 bases. Germline CDR1 and CDR2: SGDLS and YYNGEE. The J segment lost 0 bases and the V segment lost 4 bases, leaving 4 bases of the junction unmatched. This CDR3 contains 14 residues. CDR3 in DNA: TGTGCCAGCAGCCCCAGCGGGACCTCCTACGAGCAGTACTTC. Protein: CASSPSGTSYEQYF.

This clone showed up just a few times. This chain links TRBV4-1 with TRBJ1-1; 10 bases are a match to TRBD1. The V gene end was trimmed by 5 bases and the J gene end by 6 bases; junction bases not matched to a gene: 6. Germline CDR1 and CDR2: MGHRA and YSYEKL. This CDR3 is built from 14 residues. The CDR3 loop is CASSVSGQGAEAFF. In DNA form, the CDR3 reads TGCGCCAGCAGCGTATCCGGACAGGGGGCTGAAGCTTTCTTT.

The chain links TRBV11-3 to TRBJ2-3, with D hard to call. Germline CDR1 SGHNT, CDR2 YENEEA. The CDR3 length is 15 residues. The V end was cut by 4 bases, the J end by 3 bases, with 14 bases between. CDR3 loop: CASSSGSTPTDTQYF. The CDR3 nucleotides read TGTGCCAGCAGCTCCGGTTCCACACCGACAGATACGCAGTATTTT. Full variable domain (outside the CDR3, taken from reference TRBV11-3 and TRBJ2-3): EAGVVQSPRYKIIEKKQPVAFWCNPISGHNTLYWYLQNLGQGPELLIRYENEEAVDDSQLPKDRFSAERLKGVDSTLKIQPAELGDSAVYLCASSSGSTPTDTQYFGPGTRLTVL.